One and the same sample provided the 15 T cell receptor beta chains below, sequenced in a study of blood T cell repertoires in COVID-19. TCRdb's table, derived via immunoSEQ multiplex PCR, lists solely in-frame clones and lacks some. The sample has a few hundred thousand clones; 80% to 90% are singletons. The source material was peripheral blood. The receptor source for this set is a man aged 60 to 75 with acute or convalescent COVID-19.

This clone was detected once. The V gene is TRBV28, the J gene TRBJ1-6, with a tentative D call TRBD1 (5 bases). Trimming stripped 2 bases from V and 14 bases from J, with 16 bases between. CDR3 length equals 14 residues. CDR1 and CDR2 (germline): MDHEN, SYDVKM. The chain's CDR3 is CASSLGGVGGALHF. CDR3 DNA: TGTGCCAGCAGTTTAGGAGGGGTTGGGGGGGCCCTCCACTTT.

The chain combines TRBV24-1 with TRBJ2-2; weak D call: TRBD1 (6 bases). The CDR3 contains 16 residues. CDR1 is KGHDR, CDR2 SFDVKD, per germline. V lost 5 bases and J lost 4, with 16 bases in between. The CDR3 region is CATSALTGPGTGELFF. The CDR3, as DNA: TGTGCCACCAGTGCCTTGACAGGCCCGGGCACCGGGGAGCTGTTTTTT.

The rearrangement links TRBV5-6 to TRBJ2-2; a weak D match, TRBD1 (6 bases). The CDR3 is made up of 16 amino acids. V was clipped by 5 bases and J by 2 bases, with 16 bases between them. Per germline, CDR1 SGHDT and CDR2 YYEEEE. The CDR3 region is CASSLKGDTNTGELFF. In DNA form, the CDR3 reads TGTGCCAGCAGTCTGAAGGGGGACACCAACACCGGGGAGCTGTTTTTT.

The CDR3, as DNA: TGCGCCAGCAGTCAATCTCCAGGGACTGCCGGGGAGCTGTTTTTT. It specifies CASSQSPGTAGELFF. This chain links TRBV23-1 with TRBJ2-2; D may be TRBD2 (6 bases). Being an ORF, TRBV23-1 has a function that is uncertain. Trimming left V 0 bases short and J 6 bases short, with 11 bases between. The CDR3 consists of 15 residues.

This chain connects TRBV4-3 to TRBJ1-1, with TRBD1 identical over 7 bases. Looked up from germline, CDR1 is LGHNA and CDR2 is YSLEER. This CDR3 has 15 residues. V lost 1 base to trimming and J lost 5 bases; unmatched junction nucleotides: 7. CDR3 amino acids: CASSQGRTGRTEAFF. CDR3 bases: TGCGCCAGCAGCCAAGGACGGACAGGCCGGACTGAAGCTTTCTTT.

The chain links TRBV10-3 to TRBJ2-7; no clear D. Germline V gene data show CDR1 as ENHRY and CDR2 as SYGVKD. The germline V and J ends were trimmed by 3 bases and 3 bases, with 6 bases remaining between them. The CDR3 extends over 12 amino acids. The CDR3, as DNA: TGTGCCATCAGTGACCCCGGCTACGAGCAGTACTTC. Residues: CAISDPGYEQYF.

The chain links TRBV19 to TRBJ2-3; 7 bases are shared with TRBD1. From germline, CDR1 is LNHDA and CDR2 SQIVND (reference sequence). Germline trimming cut 3 bases from V and 1 base from J; bases unmatched to any gene: 1. CDR3 length: 14 residues. This chain's CDR3 is CASSMGTGTDTQYF. In nucleotides, the CDR3 is TGTGCCAGTAGTATGGGGACAGGCACAGATACGCAGTATTTT.

This clone was seen once. This rearrangement joins TRBV28 to TRBJ1-1; 11 bases align to TRBD1. Germline trimming cut 4 bases from V and 5 bases from J; bases unmatched to any gene: 9. Germline V gives CDR1 MDHEN, CDR2 SYDVKM. The CDR3 loop spans 16 amino acids. In nucleotides, the CDR3 is TGTGCCAGCAGTTCCCCCCGGGACAGGGGGTATACTGAAGCTTTCTTT. Its translation is CASSSPRDRGYTEAFF.

The DNA for the CDR3 is TGTGCCAGCACCCCAGGGCCGAACACTGAAGCTTTCTTT. This sequence encodes CASTPGPNTEAFF. V and J are TRBV27 and TRBJ1-1; tentative D call: TRBD1 (5 bases). Germline V gene lookup returns CDR1 MNHEY and CDR2 SMNVEV (reference sequence). The CDR3 runs to 13 residues. Trimming pared 7 bases from V and 1 base from J, leaving 10 bases between.

V gene TRBV7-2 combines with J gene TRBJ2-2; D ambiguous. CDR1 is SGHTA and CDR2 is FQGNSA in the germline V gene. This CDR3 spans 14 amino acids. V lost 1 base to trimming and J lost 5 bases, with 8 bases between them. CDR3 protein: CASSLELTTGELFF. The CDR3 region has the DNA TGTGCCAGCAGCTTAGAACTTACTACCGGGGAGCTGTTTTTT.

The V and J genes are TRBV19 and TRBJ2-1; 8 bases line up with TRBD2. V dropped 8 bases and J dropped 2; count of bases not matched to a gene: 20. The CDR3 is 19 residues long. Germline assignment: CDR1 LNHDA and CDR2 SQIVND (reference sequence). The CDR3 region is CASQHSGGAGRGAYNEQFF. As DNA, the CDR3 is TGTGCCAGTCAACACAGCGGGGGAGCGGGTCGAGGGGCCTACAATGAGCAGTTCTTC.

This chain links TRBV6-4 with TRBJ2-5, with 10 bases that match TRBD1. Looked up from germline, CDR1 is MRHNA and CDR2 is SNTAGT. V dropped 4 bases and J dropped 4; count of bases not matched to a gene: 6. This CDR3 contains 15 residues. CDR3 residues: CASSARTGGPETQYF. The DNA of the CDR3 is TGTGCCAGCAGTGCTAGGACAGGGGGACCAGAGACCCAGTACTTC.

V and J are TRBV9 and TRBJ1-4, with TRBD1 identical over 9 bases. J was trimmed by 6 bases and V by 3 bases; bases with no gene match: 9. This CDR3 region has 16 residues. Germline lookup yields CDR1 SGDLS and CDR2 YYNGEE. CDR3 bases: TGTGCCAGCAGCGCGCTCACAGGGGGCGGGGATGAAAAACTGTTTTTT. This encodes CASSALTGGGDEKLFF.

The chain links TRBV9 to TRBJ1-4; 7 bases line up with TRBD1. Germline lookup yields CDR1 SGDLS and CDR2 YYNGEE. The V gene end was trimmed by 4 bases and the J gene end by 3 bases; junction bases not matched to a gene: 6. CDR3 length: 15 residues. For the CDR3, the DNA is TGTGCCAGCAGCATCTTGGGACAGTCTAATGAAAAACTGTTTTTT. Its translation: CASSILGQSNEKLFF.

The chain uses TRBV3-1 (or the pseudogene TRBV3-2) and TRBJ2-1; 11 nucleotides match TRBD2. CDR1 is LGHDT, CDR2 YNNKEL, per germline (reference sequence). V lost 3 bases to trimming and J lost 3 bases; unmatched junction nucleotides: 7. This CDR3 contains 17 residues. CDR3 nucleotides: TGTGCCAGCAGCCAGGCCACTAGCGGGGGAGTCTACAATGAGCAGTTCTTC. It encodes CASSQATSGGVYNEQFF.